Only a few counts were recorded for the clone carrying this T cell receptor beta chain. Antigen specificity is unknown. Trimming at V came to 4 bases and at J to 8 bases, leaving 11 bases not matched to a gene. The CDR3 totals 15 residues. From germline, CDR1 is MNHNS and CDR2 SASEGT. Template switching added a universal primer site, and cDNA bore unique molecular identifiers. TCRdb reprocessed the 5' RACE reads via MiXCR and lists one record per CDR3 protein. The sample lists 210,000 or so distinct CDR3 sequences, more than 6.5% seen once, with less than 2% in the top ten. This sample was taken from a study of identical twins. The study, taken as a whole, reports: Invariant MAIT and iNKT cells may have partly biased zero-insertion analyses.

The sample also formed part of further work on yellow fever vaccine responses in identical twins.

The sequenced sample was memory (CD45RO+) T cells sorted from blood. This rearrangement joins TRBV6-1 to TRBJ2-1; TRBD1 aligns across 7 bases. The TCR comes from a woman aged 18-29 years in good health. CDR3 in amino acids: CASSGRSRGGDEQFF. The CDR3 region has the DNA TGTGCCAGCAGTGGACGGTCGCGAGGGGGCGATGAGCAGTTCTTC.